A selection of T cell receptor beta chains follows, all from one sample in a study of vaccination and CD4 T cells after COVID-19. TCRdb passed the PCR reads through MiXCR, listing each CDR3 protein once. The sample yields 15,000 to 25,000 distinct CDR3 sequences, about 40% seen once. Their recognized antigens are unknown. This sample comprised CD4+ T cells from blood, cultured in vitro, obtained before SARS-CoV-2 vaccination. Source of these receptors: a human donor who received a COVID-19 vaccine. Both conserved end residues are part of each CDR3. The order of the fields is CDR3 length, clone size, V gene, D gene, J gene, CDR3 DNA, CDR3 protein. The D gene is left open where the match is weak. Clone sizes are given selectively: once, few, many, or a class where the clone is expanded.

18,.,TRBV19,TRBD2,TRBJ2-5,TGTGCCAGTAGTACTAGGCCGGGACTAGCGGGGGGGAAGGAGACCCAGTACTTC,CASSTRPGLAGGKETQYF
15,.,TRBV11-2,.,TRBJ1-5,TGTGCCAGCAGTTTCATTTATGTATCAGAACGGCCCCAGCATTTT,CASSFIYVSERPQHF
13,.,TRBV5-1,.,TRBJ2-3,TGCGCCAGCAGCTGGGGGGTTTCGGATACGCAGTATTTT,CASSWGVSDTQYF
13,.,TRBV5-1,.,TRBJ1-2,TGCGCCAGCAGCTTGTCGACGTCCTATGGCTACACCTTC,CASSLSTSYGYTF
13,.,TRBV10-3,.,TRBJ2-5,TGTGCCATCAGTGCCCAGAGTCAAGAGACCCAGTACTTC,CAISAQSQETQYF
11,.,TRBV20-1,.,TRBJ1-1,TGCAGTGCTAGAGGGACTCTTGAAGCTTTCTTT,CSARGTLEAFF
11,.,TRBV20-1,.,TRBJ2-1,TGCAGTGCTAGACGGGACAATGAGCAGTTCTTC,CSARRDNEQFF
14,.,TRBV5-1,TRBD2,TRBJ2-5,TGCGCCAGCAACGGGGAGGGCAGCCAAGAGACCCAGTACTTC,CASNGEGSQETQYF
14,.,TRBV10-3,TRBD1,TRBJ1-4,TGTGCCATCAGTGAGTTTGACAGGGTTGAAAAACTGTTTTTT,CAISEFDRVEKLFF
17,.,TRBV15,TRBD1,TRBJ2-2,TGTGCCACCAGCAGAGACAGTCAGGGGGATAACACCGGGGAGCTGTTTTTT,CATSRDSQGDNTGELFF
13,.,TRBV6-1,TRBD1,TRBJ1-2,TGTGCCATCAGCCTGGACAGGGCCTATGGCTACACCTTC,CAISLDRAYGYTF
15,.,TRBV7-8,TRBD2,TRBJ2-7,TGTGCCAGCAGCTTGGGACTAGCGGGGGACTACGAGCAGTACTTC,CASSLGLAGDYEQYF
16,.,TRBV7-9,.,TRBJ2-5,TGTGCCAGCAGCTTAGATGGGCGGGGAGGCCAAGAGACCCAGTACTTC,CASSLDGRGGQETQYF
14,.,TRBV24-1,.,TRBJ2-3,TGTGCCACCAGTCAGGGGCGAAGCACAGATACGCAGTATTTT,CATSQGRSTDTQYF
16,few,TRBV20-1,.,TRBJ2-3,TGCAGTGCTAGACCCCCAGGGTCTTCACACACAGATACGCAGTATTTT,CSARPPGSSHTDTQYF
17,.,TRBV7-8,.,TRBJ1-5,TGTGCCAGCAGCGCATCAGGGGCCCTCGGGAGCAATCAGCCCCAGCATTTT,CASSASGALGSNQPQHF
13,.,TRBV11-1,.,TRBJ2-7,TGTGCCAGCAGCTTAGGACAGGACTACGAGCAGTACTTC,CASSLGQDYEQYF
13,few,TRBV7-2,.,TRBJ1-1,TGTGCCAGCAGCCCCTCCCCGAACACTGAAGCTTTCTTT,CASSPSPNTEAFF